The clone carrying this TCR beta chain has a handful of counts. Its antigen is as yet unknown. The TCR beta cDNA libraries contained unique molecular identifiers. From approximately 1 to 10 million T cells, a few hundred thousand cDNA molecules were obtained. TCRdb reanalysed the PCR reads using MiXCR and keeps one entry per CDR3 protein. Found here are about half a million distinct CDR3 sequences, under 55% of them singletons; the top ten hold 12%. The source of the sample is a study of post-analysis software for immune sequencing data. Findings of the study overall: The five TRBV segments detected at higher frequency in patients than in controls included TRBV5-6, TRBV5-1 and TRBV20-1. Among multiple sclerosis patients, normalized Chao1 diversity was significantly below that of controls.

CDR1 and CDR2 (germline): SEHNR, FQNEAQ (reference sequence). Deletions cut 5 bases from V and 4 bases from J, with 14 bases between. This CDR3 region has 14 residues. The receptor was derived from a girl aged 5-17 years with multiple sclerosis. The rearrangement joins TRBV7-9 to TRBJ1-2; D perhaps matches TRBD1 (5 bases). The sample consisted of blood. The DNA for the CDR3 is TGTGCCAGCAGCCCCCCCGGAGGGGTCTATGGCTACACCTTC. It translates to CASSPPGGVYGYTF.